This TCR beta chain was sequenced in a study of blood T cell repertoires in COVID-19 (dated by TCRdb to between 2020 and 2021). Describing the broader study: Samples from collaborators originated in the United States, Italy and Spain and spanned both the acute and convalescent phases of COVID-19. The material from the prospective study consisted of cDNA or gDNA derived from T cells, B-cell-depleted T cells, or PBMCs. Deeply sampled blood TCRbeta repertoires from subjects exposed to, actively infected with, or recovered from COVID-19 were included in the dataset. A freely available public database, intended as a resource for researchers studying the immune response to SARS-CoV-2, is where the repertoires were released. Samples were obtained from the ongoing ImmuneRACE study (first 160 participants) and from 1,254 subjects provided by 6 global collaborators. A de-identified subject ID, COVID-19 status, age in years and sex were almost always included in the sample metadata. Where available, HLA class I and class II types were obtained from metadata supplied by the sample provider rather than from assay-based typing. General findings and caveats noted by the study authors: The quantity of clinical and demographic metadata differed by source and by participant and was supplied without curation.

The immunoSEQ Assay, a bias-controlled multiplex PCR, was used to amplify TCRbeta CDR3 regions from genomic DNA. The source study handled its data this way. Within the assay, amplification of reference gene primers was used to estimate how many nucleated cells each sample contained. To quantify the absolute abundance of each unique TCRbeta CDR3 rearrangement, sequence reads were collapsed and filtered. Productive Simpson clonality was computed per sample as the square root of Simpson's diversity index over productive rearrangements. Not all clones reach the TCRdb copy of this immuneACCESS table, which keeps in-frame sequences only. Checked studies attribute under half of the gap to unresolved V genes and leave the rest unexplained. V, J and clone size are taken as reported in that table, and D and trimming were inferred from the DNA itself. For this sample there are roughly 70,000 clones; over 80% appear just once. The ten largest clonotypes hold over 6.5% of the sample.

Each collaborating institution followed its own protocols to collect whole blood in K2EDTA tubes. Collaborator samples were shipped for TCRbeta analysis as frozen whole blood, isolated PBMCs, or DNA extracted from either sample type. Taken from cysteine to phenylalanine, the CDR3 has 16 residues. Only the CDR3 DNA stays, 48 bases, in frame from base 1. From the germline V gene, CDR1 is LGHNA and CDR2 is YSLEER. The V end gives up 0 bases and the J end 6 bases, leaving 6 bases in the junction not matched to a gene. This clone is a singleton in its sample. Its binding antigen is unknown. No base-level quality is on record; no much larger clone is a single base apart.

The chain employs TRBV4-3 and TRBJ2-1, with 9 bases matching TRBD1. This receptor was obtained from a woman older than 75 with active COVID-19. Source material: peripheral blood. The CDR3 has the sequence CASSQEETGGFNEQFF. The DNA sequence follows: TGCGCCAGCAGCCAAGAAGAGACAGGGGGTTTCAATGAGCAGTTCTTC.